This T cell receptor beta chain comes out of a study of blood T cell repertoires in COVID-19. Assay used: immunoSEQ multiplex PCR; TCRdb lists only in-frame clones, some missing. The sample gives approximately 150,000 clones, 70% to 85% of which show up once; 15% to 20% is in the top ten. As concerns this clone: At one boundary the junction diverges from the germline segment, which might be a read error.

Germline-derived CDR1 and CDR2 are ENHRY and SYGVKD. The CDR3 contains 16 residues. This chain joins TRBV10-3 and TRBJ2-7; 9 bases are a match to TRBD1. The source of this sequence is a woman in her 70s in a cohort exposed to, infected with or recovered from COVID-19 (not recorded which). Source material: PBMCs or T cells enriched from blood (not recorded which). CDR3 loop: CAICEGGLGQGDEQYF. The DNA for the CDR3 is TGTGCCATCTGTGAGGGGGGGTTGGGACAGGGAGACGAGCAGTACTTC.